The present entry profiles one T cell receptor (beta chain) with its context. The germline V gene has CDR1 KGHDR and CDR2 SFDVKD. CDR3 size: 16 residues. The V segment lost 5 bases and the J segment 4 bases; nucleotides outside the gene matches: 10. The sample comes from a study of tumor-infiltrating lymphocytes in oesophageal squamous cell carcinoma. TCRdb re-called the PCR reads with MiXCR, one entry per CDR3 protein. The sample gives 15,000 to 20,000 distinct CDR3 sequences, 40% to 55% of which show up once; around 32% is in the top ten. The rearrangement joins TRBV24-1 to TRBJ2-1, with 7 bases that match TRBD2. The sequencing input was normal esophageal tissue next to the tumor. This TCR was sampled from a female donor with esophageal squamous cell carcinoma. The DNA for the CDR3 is TGTGCCACCAGTGCTGGTACTGGGGGGGTGTACAATGAGCAGTTCTTC. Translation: CATSAGTGGVYNEQFF.